The 23 T cell receptor beta chains below were found in one sample sequenced in a study of T cells in Graves' hyperthyroidism and ophthalmopathy (dated by TCRdb to about 2019). Library preparation was by multiplex PCR. The sequencer was an Illumina HiSeq 2000. TCR beta CDR3 regions were amplified from RNA transcripts. A first-round RT-PCR of the TCR CDR3 used the HTBI primer set with the Qiagen OneStep RT-PCR kit. The public sequencing data were trimmed at Q25 with fastp and processed into clonotypes with MiXCR by TCRdb, which kept only in-frame beta chains. Each CDR3 protein appears once, grouped with its most common genes and DNA. The sample contains around 200,000 distinct CDR3 sequences, over 15% of them found a single time. The ten largest make up 29% of the sample. What was sequenced was blood. The receptors originated from a woman between 50 and 59 years old with Graves' hyperthyroidism.

V usage is TRBV7-8 and J usage is TRBJ1-3; unclear D gene. Trimming removed 2 bases from V and 4 bases from J, with 9 bases in between. Germline V gives CDR1 SGHVS, CDR2 FQNEAQ. The CDR3 runs 14 residues. This CDR3 reads CASSLTVLGNTIYF. In nucleotides, the CDR3 is TGTGCCAGCAGCTTAACGGTTCTAGGAAACACCATATATTTT.

V gene TRBV28 combines with J gene TRBJ2-3, with 8 bases that match TRBD1. The germline V gene encodes CDR1 MDHEN and CDR2 SYDVKM. The CDR3 runs to 15 residues. The ends lost 7 bases at V and 3 bases at J; junction bases unmatched: 9. CDR3 sequence: CASKTGGTSTDTQYF. CDR3 nucleotide sequence: TGTGCCAGCAAAACAGGGGGGACCTCGACAGATACGCAGTATTTT.

Concerning this clonotype: A much larger clone lies a single base off, so this may be a read error. The DNA for the CDR3 is TGTGCCATTAGTGGACGGCGCGGGAGCGAACTGGTTTTT. It codes for CAISGRRGSELVF. The V and J genes are TRBV6-1 and TRBJ1-4, with D unresolved. CDR3 size: 13 residues. Germline CDR1 MNHNS, CDR2 SASEGT.

This clonotype was recorded a few times. The rearrangement links TRBV5-1 to TRBJ2-2, with 7 bases fitting TRBD1. Germline V gene sequence: CDR1 SGHRS, CDR2 YFSETQ. The CDR3 spans 16 residues. V lost 4 bases and J lost 4; bases outside the gene matches: 10. In DNA, the CDR3 is TGCGCCAGCAGCCGCGCTCCGGGACAGTCCACCGGGGAGCTGTTTTTT. Translation gives CASSRAPGQSTGELFF.

This clonotype was counted between two and nine times. The chain recombines TRBV3-1 with TRBJ2-7, with D perhaps matching TRBD2 (5 bases). V lost 4 bases, J lost 3 bases, and 16 bases lay in between. Germline V gene data show CDR1 as LGHDT and CDR2 as YNNKEL (reference sequence). The CDR3 sequence is 15 residues long. The CDR3 loop reads CASSPGYMFDYEQYF. CDR3 nucleotides: TGTGCCAGCAGCCCGGGATACATGTTTGACTACGAGCAGTACTTC.

This clonotype appeared many times. The chain has TRBV11-2 and TRBJ1-1; D perhaps matches TRBD1 (5 bases). Deletions cut 5 bases from V and 4 bases from J, with 17 bases between. Germline CDR1 and CDR2: SGHAT and FQNNGV. The CDR3 is 15 residues long. Here the CDR3 reads CASSPAGYWGTEAFF. The CDR3 nucleotides read TGTGCCAGCAGCCCGGCAGGGTATTGGGGCACTGAAGCTTTCTTT. Complete variable domain (other parts from reference TRBV11-2 and TRBJ1-1): EAGVAQSPRYKIIEKRQSVAFWCNPISGHATLYWYQQILGQGPKLLIQFQNNGVVDDSQLPKDRFSAERLKGVDSTLKIQPAKLEDSAVYLCASSPAGYWGTEAFFGQGTRLTVV.

This clonotype was counted many times. The chain carries TRBV9 and TRBJ2-3, with D hard to call. The length of the CDR3 is 12 residues. The germline V and J ends were trimmed by 0 bases and 5 bases, with 4 bases remaining between them. CDR1 is SGDLS and CDR2 is YYNGEE in the germline V gene. The CDR3 nucleotides are TGTGCCAGCAGCGTAGAGGTAGATACGCAGTATTTT. Residues: CASSVEVDTQYF. Together with reference TRBV9 and TRBJ2-3, the CDR3 gives the full variable domain: DSGVTQTPKHLITATGQRVTLRCSPRSGDLSVYWYQQSLDQGLQFLIQYYNGEERAKGNILERFSAQQFPDLHSELNLSSLELGDSALYFCASSVEVDTQYFGPGTRLTVL.

This clonotype was detected ten times or more. This chain's CDR3 is CASSSVVGGEVGQFF. DNA of the CDR3: TGTGCCAGCAGCTCCGTAGTAGGGGGGGAAGTTGGGCAGTTCTTC. The gene calls are TRBV5-6 and TRBJ2-1; weak D call: TRBD2 (7 bases). The V gene's germline CDR1 is SGHDT and CDR2 YYEEEE. V was cut by 3 bases and J by 12 bases, with 22 bases left in between. This CDR3 contains 15 residues.

This clonotype was observed many times. V gene TRBV2 combines with J gene TRBJ1-1, with 8 bases aligning to TRBD1. With 8 bases clipped from V and 1 base from J, the junction kept 12 bases outside the gene matches. The CDR3 has 16 amino acids. Per germline, CDR1 SNHLY and CDR2 FYNNEI. DNA for the CDR3: TGTGCCAGCGTCAGGGGGCTAGGTGTCCCGAACACTGAAGCTTTCTTT. Protein product: CASVRGLGVPNTEAFF.

The V call is TRBV27, the J call TRBJ2-7; the D is unclear. CDR1 is MNHEY, CDR2 SMNVEV, per germline (reference sequence). V lost 5 bases, J lost 0 bases, and 8 bases lay in between. CDR3 length: 13 amino acids. In DNA form, the CDR3 reads TGTGCCAGCAGTACCCCAAGCTCCTACGAGCAGTACTTC. This translates into CASSTPSSYEQYF.

In this sample, this clonotype turned up many times. The chain links TRBV20-1 to TRBJ1-2; D not certain. This CDR3 is 12 amino acids long. Trimming pared 3 bases from V and 4 bases from J, leaving 9 bases between. CDR1 and CDR2 from the germline V gene are DFQATT and SNEGSKA (reference sequence). The CDR3 nucleotides are TGCAGTGCTAGGACAACCGGCTATGGCTACACCTTC. The encoded protein is CSARTTGYGYTF.

This clonotype came up many times. The chain employs TRBV20-1 and TRBJ1-1, with D possibly matching TRBD1 (6 bases). This CDR3 is 12 amino acids long. Germline V gives CDR1 DFQATT, CDR2 SNEGSKA (reference sequence). V was clipped by 5 bases and J by 4 bases, with 11 bases between them. CDR3 sequence reads: CSAEVQGTEAFF. The DNA for the CDR3 is TGCAGTGCTGAAGTACAGGGCACTGAAGCTTTCTTT.

This clonotype was counted at least ten times. This chain connects TRBV6-2 or TRBV6-3 to TRBJ1-6; TRBD1 might be the D (6 bases). The CDR3 is 12 residues long. Trimming pared 9 bases from V and 13 bases from J, leaving 16 bases between. The germline CDR1 and CDR2 sequences are MNHEY and SVGEGT. CDR3 DNA: TGTGCCAGTACGGGGGCACTGGCGCCCCTCCACTTT. Its protein is CASTGALAPLHF.

Many counts were recorded for this clonotype. The J gene is TRBJ2-3, the V gene TRBV20-1; 10 nucleotides line up with TRBD2. The length of the CDR3 is 14 residues. The germline V gene has CDR1 DFQATT and CDR2 SNEGSKA (reference sequence). V lost 5 bases to trimming and J lost 4 bases; unmatched junction nucleotides: 6. This CDR3 reads CSAALAGESDTQYF. The CDR3 DNA follows: TGCAGTGCTGCCCTAGCGGGGGAATCAGATACGCAGTATTTT.

This clonotype was detected ten times or more. The CDR3 spells CASSQVGTGGYEQYF. CDR3 nucleotides: TGCGCCAGCAGCCAAGTTGGGACAGGGGGCTACGAGCAGTACTTC. The chain uses TRBV4-1 and TRBJ2-7; TRBD1 agrees at 11 bases. There are 15 residues in the CDR3. Unmatched junction bases numbered 2, after V lost 1 base and J lost 3 bases. Germline CDR1 reads MGHRA; CDR2 reads YSYEKL.

The chain has TRBV29-1 and TRBJ2-5, with D uncertain. Between the trimmed V and J ends, which lost 4 bases and 0 bases, there was a span of 9 bases. The CDR3 sequence is 13 residues long. CDR1 and CDR2 from the germline V gene are SQVTM and ANQGSEA. For the CDR3, the DNA is TGCAGCGTTGTTTTTTTTTACCAAGAGACCCAGTACTTC. This translates into CSVVFFYQETQYF.

This clonotype was picked up a small number of times. A much larger clone lies one base from this, so it may be a read error. V and J are TRBV5-5 and TRBJ2-7; TRBD1 matches 9 bases. The CDR3 runs to 15 residues. CDR1 and CDR2 (germline): SGHKS, YYEKEE (reference sequence). CDR3 in DNA: TGTGCCAGCAGCGCCACCGGGACAGGGCTGTACGGGCAGTACTTC. It specifies CASSATGTGLYGQYF.

This clonotype was counted ten times or more. The chain employs TRBV29-1 and TRBJ1-2, with D possibly being TRBD1 (5 bases). Trimming removed 6 bases at V and 6 bases at J, with 17 bases between. Germline V lookup: CDR1 SQVTM, CDR2 ANQGSEA. The length of the CDR3 is 13 residues. CDR3 in DNA: TGCAGCGTCCCCGATTGGGGGAACGATGGCTACACCTTC. Residues: CSVPDWGNDGYTF.

This clonotype was detected many times. The CDR3: CASSQPGTGGHEQYF. Here the CDR3 DNA reads TGTGCCAGCAGCCAGCCTGGGACAGGGGGACACGAGCAGTACTTC. The chain combines TRBV3-1 with TRBJ2-7; TRBD1 matches 11 bases. J was trimmed by 5 bases and V by 3 bases; bases with no gene match: 6. The CDR3 sequence is 15 residues long. CDR1 LGHDT and CDR2 YNNKEL come from the germline V gene (reference sequence).

There are many counts of this clonotype. Here the CDR3 reads CAISGQANNEQFF. The DNA of the CDR3 is TGTGCCATCAGTGGACAGGCGAACAATGAGCAGTTCTTC. V gene TRBV10-3 combines with J gene TRBJ2-1; perhaps TRBD1 as D (6 bases). The CDR3 contains 13 residues. The V end lost 4 bases, the J end lost 5 bases, and 9 bases lay between the germline ends. Germline V lookup: CDR1 ENHRY, CDR2 SYGVKD.

This clonotype was observed many times. The rearrangement links TRBV7-6 to TRBJ2-1; D not resolved. Trimming took 0 bases from V and 7 from J, leaving 13 bases between them. The V gene's germline CDR1 is SGHVS and CDR2 FNYEAQ. CDR3 length: 15 amino acids. CDR3 sequence reads: CASSLAANRANEQFF. DNA of the CDR3: TGTGCCAGCAGCTTAGCGGCAAACAGAGCAAATGAGCAGTTCTTC.

This clonotype has at least ten counts. The chain employs TRBV5-8 and TRBJ2-2, with D tentatively TRBD2 (5 bases). V was cut by 4 bases and J by 2 bases, with 15 bases left in between. CDR1 and CDR2 from the germline V gene are SGHTS and YDEGEE. The CDR3 consists of 16 residues. CDR3 loop: CASSPPMGANTGELFF. The CDR3 coding sequence is TGTGCCAGCAGCCCCCCCATGGGAGCCAACACCGGGGAGCTGTTTTTT.

This clonotype was found many times. The chain combines TRBV7-9 with TRBJ2-7; D perhaps matches TRBD2 (6 bases). CDR1 is SEHNR, CDR2 FQNEAQ, per germline (reference sequence). The CDR3 spans 17 residues. The germline V and J ends were trimmed by 6 bases and 0 bases, with 21 bases remaining between them. The CDR3 coding sequence is TGTGCCAGCAGTGGAGGGGCCGGGTGGGGGTCCTCCTACGAGCAGTACTTC. It translates to CASSGGAGWGSSYEQYF.